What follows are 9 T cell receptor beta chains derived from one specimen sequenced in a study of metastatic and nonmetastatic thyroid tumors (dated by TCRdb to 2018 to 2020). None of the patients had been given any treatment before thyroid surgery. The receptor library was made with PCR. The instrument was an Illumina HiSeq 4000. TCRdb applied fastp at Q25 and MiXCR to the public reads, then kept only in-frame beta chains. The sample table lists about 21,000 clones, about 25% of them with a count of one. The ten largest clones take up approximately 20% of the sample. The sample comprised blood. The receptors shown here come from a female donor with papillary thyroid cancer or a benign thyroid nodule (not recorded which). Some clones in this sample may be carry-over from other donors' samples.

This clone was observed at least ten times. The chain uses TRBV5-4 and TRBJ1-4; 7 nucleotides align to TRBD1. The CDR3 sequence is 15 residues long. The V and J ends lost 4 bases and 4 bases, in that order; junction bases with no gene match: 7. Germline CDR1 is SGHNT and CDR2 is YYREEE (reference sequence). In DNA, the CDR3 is TGTGCCAGCAGCGGGCAGACAGGGAATAATGAAAAACTGTTTTTT. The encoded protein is CASSGQTGNNEKLFF.

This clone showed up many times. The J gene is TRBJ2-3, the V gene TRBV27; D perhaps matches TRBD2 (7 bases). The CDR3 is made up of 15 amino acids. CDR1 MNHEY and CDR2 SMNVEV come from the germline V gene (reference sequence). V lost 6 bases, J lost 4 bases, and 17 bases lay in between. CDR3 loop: CASRTPGGRADTQYF. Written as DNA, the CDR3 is TGTGCCAGCAGAACCCCGGGGGGCAGAGCAGATACGCAGTATTTT.

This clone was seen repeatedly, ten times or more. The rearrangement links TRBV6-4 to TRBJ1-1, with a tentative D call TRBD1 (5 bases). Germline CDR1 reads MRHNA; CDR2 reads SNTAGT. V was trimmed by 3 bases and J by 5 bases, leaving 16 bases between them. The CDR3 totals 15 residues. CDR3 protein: CASSEELGGETEAFF. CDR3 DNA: TGTGCCAGCAGTGAAGAATTGGGGGGGGAGACTGAAGCTTTCTTT.

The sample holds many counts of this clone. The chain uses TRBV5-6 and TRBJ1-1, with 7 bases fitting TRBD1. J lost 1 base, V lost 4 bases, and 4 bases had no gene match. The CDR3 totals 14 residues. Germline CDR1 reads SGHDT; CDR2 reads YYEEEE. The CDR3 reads CASSQDRRNTEAFF. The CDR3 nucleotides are TGTGCCAGCAGCCAGGACAGGAGGAACACTGAAGCTTTCTTT.

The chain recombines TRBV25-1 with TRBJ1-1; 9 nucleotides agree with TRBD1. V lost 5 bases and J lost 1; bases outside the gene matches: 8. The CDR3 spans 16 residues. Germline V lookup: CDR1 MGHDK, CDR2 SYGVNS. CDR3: CASSPPLGQGNTEAFF. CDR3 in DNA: TGTGCCAGCAGTCCCCCCCTGGGACAGGGGAACACTGAAGCTTTCTTT.

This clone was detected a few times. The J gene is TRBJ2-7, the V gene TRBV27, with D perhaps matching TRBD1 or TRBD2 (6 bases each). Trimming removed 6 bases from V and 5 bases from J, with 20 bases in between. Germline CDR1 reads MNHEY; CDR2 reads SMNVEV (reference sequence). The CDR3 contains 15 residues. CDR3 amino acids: CASRMGGWESHEQYF. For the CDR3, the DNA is TGTGCCAGCAGGATGGGGGGCTGGGAATCTCACGAGCAGTACTTC.

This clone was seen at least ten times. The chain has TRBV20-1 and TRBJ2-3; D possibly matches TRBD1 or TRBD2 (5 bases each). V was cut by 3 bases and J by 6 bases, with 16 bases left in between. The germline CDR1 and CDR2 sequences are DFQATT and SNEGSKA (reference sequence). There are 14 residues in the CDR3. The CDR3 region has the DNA TGCAGTGCTAGTCTAGCAGGGACGATGGATACGCAGTATTTT. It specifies CSASLAGTMDTQYF.

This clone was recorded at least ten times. The DNA of the CDR3 is TGCAGTGCTATCGTGGGCCCTGATACGCAGTATTTT. Protein product: CSAIVGPDTQYF. J is TRBJ2-3 and V is TRBV20-1; D is uncertain. The CDR3 contains 12 residues. Germline V gene lookup returns CDR1 DFQATT and CDR2 SNEGSKA (reference sequence). Deletions cut 4 bases from V and 6 bases from J, with 11 bases between.

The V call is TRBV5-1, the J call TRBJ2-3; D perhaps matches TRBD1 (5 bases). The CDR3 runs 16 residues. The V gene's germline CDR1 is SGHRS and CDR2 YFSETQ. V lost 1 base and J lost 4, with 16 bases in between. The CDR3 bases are TGCGCCAGCAGCTTGCTCAGGGTGGAAGTCGCAGATACGCAGTATTTT. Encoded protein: CASSLLRVEVADTQYF.